The T cell receptor (beta chain) under discussion was sequenced for a study of response to subunit inactivated influenza vaccine. The study, taken as a whole, reports: Each seasonal influenza vaccination, the authors suggested, recruits few new T cells.

Each CDR3 protein gets one entry after TCRdb re-called the RT-PCR reads with MiXCR. Here the sample spans approximately 480,000 distinct CDR3 sequences, around 9.9% being singletons. The table lists this clonotype with many counts. What it binds is unknown. This CDR3 has 15 amino acids. The trim removed 4 bases at V and 6 bases at J, leaving 4 bases unmatched. The sequence was obtained from a man aged 50 to 59 who received an inactivated influenza vaccine. Sequenced here: PBMCs from blood, sampled roughly 48 days after vaccination. The V call is TRBV12-3 or TRBV12-4, the J call TRBJ1-6, with 9 bases fitting TRBD1. In DNA form, the CDR3 reads TGTGCCAGCAGTTGGGACAGGGAGGTTAATTCACCCCTCCACTTT. This gives the protein CASSWDREVNSPLHF.